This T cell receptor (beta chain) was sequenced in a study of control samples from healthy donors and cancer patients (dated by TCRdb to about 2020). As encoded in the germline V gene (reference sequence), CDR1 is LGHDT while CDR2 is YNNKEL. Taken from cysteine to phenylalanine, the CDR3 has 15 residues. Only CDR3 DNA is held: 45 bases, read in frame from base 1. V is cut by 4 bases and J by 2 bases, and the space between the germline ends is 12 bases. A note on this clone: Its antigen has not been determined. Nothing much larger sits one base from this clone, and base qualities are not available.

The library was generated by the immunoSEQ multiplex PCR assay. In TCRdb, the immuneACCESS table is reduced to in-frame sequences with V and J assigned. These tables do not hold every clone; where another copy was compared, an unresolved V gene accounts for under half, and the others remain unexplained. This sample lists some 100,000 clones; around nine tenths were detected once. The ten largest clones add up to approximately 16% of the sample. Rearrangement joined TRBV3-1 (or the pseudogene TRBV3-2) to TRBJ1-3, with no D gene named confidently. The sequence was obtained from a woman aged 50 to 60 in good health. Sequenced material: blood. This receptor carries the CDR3 CASSRSGRAGNTIYF. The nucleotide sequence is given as TGTGCCAGCAGCCGGTCGGGGAGGGCTGGAAACACCATATATTTT.